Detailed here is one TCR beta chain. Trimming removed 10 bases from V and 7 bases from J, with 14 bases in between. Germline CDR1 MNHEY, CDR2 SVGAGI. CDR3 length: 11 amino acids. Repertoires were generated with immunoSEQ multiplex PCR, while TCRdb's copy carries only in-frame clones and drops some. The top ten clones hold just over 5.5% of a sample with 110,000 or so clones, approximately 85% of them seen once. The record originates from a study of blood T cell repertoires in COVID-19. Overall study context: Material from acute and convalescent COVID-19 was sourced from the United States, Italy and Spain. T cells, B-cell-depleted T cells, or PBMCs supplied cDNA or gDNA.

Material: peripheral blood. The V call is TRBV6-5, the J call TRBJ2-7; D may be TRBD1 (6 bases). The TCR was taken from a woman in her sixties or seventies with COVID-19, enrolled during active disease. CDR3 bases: TGTGCCACCTATAATCAGGGGGAGCAGTACTTC. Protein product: CATYNQGEQYF.